The 23 T cell receptor beta chains given below trace back to one sample, sequenced in a study of cytomegalovirus exposure and HLA in healthy donors (dated by TCRdb to 2016 to 2017). The library relied on the immunoSEQ multiplex PCR assay. The multiplex PCR relied on a mix of 60 forward primers for TCR Vbeta segments and 13 reverse primers for TCR Jbeta segments. TCRdb's version of the immuneACCESS table is confined to in-frame rearrangements and falls short of the full clone set. An unresolved V gene accounts for under half of the shortfall where checked; the remainder is of unknown origin. This sample gives about 62,000 clones in total; 65% to 80% of them show up just once. Of the sample, about 4.9% is held by the ten largest clones. The source material was PBMCs. These TCRs come from a woman aged 25 to 45 in good health and CMV-seronegative.

The chain recombines TRBV7-9 with TRBJ2-5; 10 bases map to TRBD2. The J call may be mistaken, given a closer DNA end match to TRBJ2-7. Germline V gene data show CDR1 as SEHNR and CDR2 as FQNEAQ (reference sequence). CDR3 length equals 14 residues. Here the CDR3 reads CASSRAGGTYEQYF. The CDR3 coding sequence is TGTGCCAGCAGTCGAGCGGGAGGGACCTACGAGCAGTACTTC.

V gene TRBV5-6 combines with J gene TRBJ1-5, with 7 bases fitting TRBD1. V lost 4 bases and J lost 2; bases outside the gene matches: 9. The CDR3 runs 16 residues. Germline V lookup: CDR1 SGHDT, CDR2 YYEEEE. The CDR3 bases are TGTGCCAGCAGCCTGAGAGGGGGCATGGGCAATCAGCCCCAGCATTTT. Its translation: CASSLRGGMGNQPQHF. Full variable domain (rest looked up from reference TRBV5-6 and TRBJ1-5): DAGVTQSPTHLIKTRGQQVTLRCSPKSGHDTVSWYQQALGQGPQFIFQYYEEEERQRGNFPDRFSGHQFPNYSSELNVNALLLGDSALYLCASSLRGGMGNQPQHFGDGTRLSIL.

The chain combines TRBV5-1 with TRBJ2-1; D remains ambiguous. The germline V and J ends were trimmed by 1 base and 5 bases, with 13 bases remaining between them. The CDR3 is 15 amino acids. The V gene's germline CDR1 is SGHRS and CDR2 YFSETQ. The CDR3 DNA reads as TGCGCCAGCAGCTTGTTGCAGACACGAAACAATGAGCAGTTCTTC. Its translation: CASSLLQTRNNEQFF.

This chain links TRBV7-9 with TRBJ2-7, with a weak D call TRBD1 (6 bases). The CDR3 is 13 amino acids. Looked up from germline, CDR1 is SEHNR and CDR2 is FQNEAQ (reference sequence). V was trimmed by 4 bases and J by 1 base, leaving 8 bases between them. The CDR3 spells CASSYGTSYEQYF. In DNA form, the CDR3 reads TGTGCCAGCAGCTACGGGACATCCTACGAGCAGTACTTC.

The chain carries TRBV6-1 and TRBJ2-7, with 9 nucleotides matching TRBD2. CDR3 length: 13 amino acids. Germline values: CDR1 MNHNS, CDR2 SASEGT. After removal of 5 bases from V and 2 bases from J, the junction contained 1 base not matched to a gene. The CDR3 DNA is TGTGCCAGCAGTAGCGGGAGGCCCTACGAGCAGTACTTC. This encodes CASSSGRPYEQYF.

V and J are TRBV25-1 and TRBJ2-7; TRBD2 is a possible D gene (5 bases). CDR1 is MGHDK, CDR2 SYGVNS, per germline. Between the trimmed V and J ends, which lost 3 bases and 2 bases, there was a span of 11 bases. The CDR3 is made up of 14 amino acids. The CDR3 bases are TGTGCCAGCAGTGACAAGACTATTACCTACGAGCAGTACTTC. Protein sequence: CASSDKTITYEQYF.

By share, this clone ranks as medium-sized. The V and J genes are TRBV11-2 and TRBJ1-1; the D is unclear. The CDR3 is made up of 13 amino acids. V gave up 4 bases and J gave up 0 bases, with 6 bases separating them. CDR1 and CDR2 from the germline V gene are SGHAT and FQNNGV. The CDR3 DNA reads TGTGCCAGCAGCTACGCTATGAACACTGAAGCTTTCTTT. Amino acids: CASSYAMNTEAFF.

The CDR3 DNA follows: TGTGCCAGCAGTGACCTATCTAGACAGGAGAACTATGGCTACACCTTC. It encodes CASSDLSRQENYGYTF. The chain couples TRBV27 to TRBJ1-2; a weak D match, TRBD1 (6 bases). This CDR3 has 16 amino acids. Germline lookup yields CDR1 MNHEY and CDR2 SMNVEV (reference sequence). Trimming left V 5 bases short and J 2 bases short, with 18 bases between.

This clone came up once. The genes are TRBV28 and TRBJ2-7; TRBD1 agrees at 7 bases. J lost 2 bases, V lost 5 bases, and 3 bases had no gene match. Germline V CDR1 and CDR2: MDHEN, SYDVKM. The CDR3 loop spans 13 amino acids. CDR3 amino acids: CASSDRVTYEQYF. The CDR3, as DNA: TGTGCCAGCAGTGACAGGGTAACCTACGAGCAGTACTTC.

The V call is TRBV18, the J call TRBJ1-1; D remains unclear. Germline values: CDR1 KGHSH, CDR2 LQKENI. The CDR3 loop spans 12 amino acids. The V gene lost 3 bases and the J gene lost 8 bases, with 10 bases spanning the gap. The CDR3 DNA reads TGTGCCAGCTCACCCTTTACCCGGGAAGCTTTCTTT. It yields the protein CASSPFTREAFF.

The chain employs TRBV2 and TRBJ1-2; no firm D call. Between the trimmed V and J ends, which lost 7 bases and 1 base, there was a span of 10 bases. The CDR3 loop spans 13 amino acids. The V gene's germline CDR1 is SNHLY and CDR2 FYNNEI. CDR3 in amino acids: CASKEQNNYGYTF. The CDR3 DNA follows: TGTGCCAGCAAAGAACAGAATAACTATGGCTACACCTTC.

The rearrangement uses TRBV19 and TRBJ2-7, with a tentative D call TRBD2 (6 bases). Trimming removed 5 bases from V and 0 bases from J, with 14 bases in between. This CDR3 contains 15 residues. The germline V gene has CDR1 LNHDA and CDR2 SQIVND (reference sequence). The CDR3 protein is CASSPRTDYSYEQYF. The CDR3, as DNA: TGTGCCAGTAGTCCCCGGACGGACTACTCCTACGAGCAGTACTTC.

The chain joins TRBV6-5 to TRBJ1-4; 7 bases agree with TRBD1. Losses at the gene ends were 6 bases for V and 4 bases for J; bases not matched to a gene: 5. Germline V gene sequence: CDR1 MNHEY, CDR2 SVGAGI. The CDR3 has 14 amino acids. The CDR3 is CASREGANNEKLFF. CDR3 DNA: TGTGCCAGCAGGGAGGGGGCCAATAATGAAAAACTGTTTTTT.

The J gene is TRBJ1-2, the V gene TRBV15; maybe TRBD1 (5 bases). CDR1 is LNHNV and CDR2 is YYDKDF in the germline V gene (reference sequence). Trimming cost V 4 bases and J 0 bases, with 12 bases left between them. The CDR3 extends over 15 amino acids. The CDR3 protein is CATSTIRQPNYGYTF. The CDR3 region has the DNA TGTGCCACCAGCACCATACGACAGCCTAACTATGGCTACACCTTC. Combining the CDR3 with reference TRBV15 and TRBJ1-2 gives the whole variable domain DAMVIQNPRYQVTQFGKPVTLSCSQTLNHNVMYWYQQKSSQAPKLLFHYYDKDFNNEADTPDNFQSRRPNTSFCFLDIRSPGLGDTAMYLCATSTIRQPNYGYTFGSGTRLTVV.

This sequence joins TRBV7-2 and TRBJ2-5, with 9 bases aligning to TRBD2. The CDR3 totals 14 residues. Germline trimming cut 4 bases from V and 4 bases from J; bases unmatched to any gene: 4. CDR1 SGHTA and CDR2 FQGNSA come from the germline V gene. CDR3 residues: CASSSGLATETQYF. CDR3 bases: TGTGCCAGCAGCTCCGGACTAGCGACAGAGACCCAGTACTTC.

The table lists this clone with a few counts. The chain joins TRBV6-1 to TRBJ1-5; 7 bases agree with TRBD1. V was clipped by 8 bases and J by 16 bases; unmatched bases: 20. Germline lookup yields CDR1 MNHNS and CDR2 SASEGT. This CDR3 has 14 amino acids. The CDR3 spells CASGRGTAEGLSHF. The CDR3 coding sequence is TGTGCCAGCGGGCGAGGGACAGCGGAAGGTCTGAGTCATTTT.

This clone has more than one count but fewer than ten. Germline is not matched at one junction end, which may reflect a read error. The gene calls are TRBV7-9 and TRBJ2-7, with 7 bases that match TRBD1. Germline V gene data show CDR1 as SEHNR and CDR2 as FQNEAQ (reference sequence). The CDR3 covers 15 residues. CDR3 amino acids: CSSSLGGQGAYEQYF. CDR3 sequence (DNA): TGTTCCAGCAGCTTAGGTGGGCAGGGGGCCTACGAGCAGTACTTC.

The rearrangement uses TRBV12-2 and TRBJ1-1; the table's D call, TRBD1, has no DNA check behind it. TRBV12-2 is a documented pseudogene. CDR3 length: 16 residues. The CDR3: CASRLARGQGETEAFF. The DNA of the CDR3 is TGTGCAAGTCGCTTAGCGCGGGGACAGGGAGAAACTGAAGCTTTCTTT.

This clone came up a few times. The J gene is TRBJ2-2, the V gene TRBV29-1; D is unresolved. The V end lost 4 bases, the J end lost 5 bases, and 11 bases lay between the germline ends. The germline CDR1 and CDR2 sequences are SQVTM and ANQGSEA. The CDR3 has 13 amino acids. This chain's CDR3 is CSVGASITGELFF. CDR3 sequence (DNA): TGCAGCGTTGGAGCGAGCATTACCGGGGAGCTGTTTTTT.

The chain couples TRBV18 to TRBJ2-1; maybe TRBD2 (5 bases). Germline V CDR1 and CDR2: KGHSH, LQKENI. The CDR3 totals 16 residues. V was trimmed by 3 bases and J by 4 bases, leaving 16 bases between them. The CDR3 spells CASSPRPPDFYNEQFF. DNA for the CDR3: TGTGCCAGCTCACCGAGGCCGCCGGACTTTTACAATGAGCAGTTCTTC.

The CDR3 loop is CATSRAGHAGGNTIYF. In DNA form, the CDR3 reads TGTGCCACCAGCAGAGCAGGGCACGCCGGTGGAAACACCATATATTTT. This rearrangement joins TRBV15 to TRBJ1-3; perhaps TRBD1 as D (5 bases). Germline CDR1 and CDR2: LNHNV and YYDKDF (reference sequence). The CDR3 is made up of 16 amino acids. The V gene lost 1 base and the J gene lost 3 bases, with 13 bases spanning the gap. Based on the CDR3 plus reference TRBV15 and TRBJ1-3, the full variable domain is DAMVIQNPRYQVTQFGKPVTLSCSQTLNHNVMYWYQQKSSQAPKLLFHYYDKDFNNEADTPDNFQSRRPNTSFCFLDIRSPGLGDTAMYLCATSRAGHAGGNTIYFGEGSWLTVV.

The CDR3 reads CASRVRGVVEKLFF. DNA of the CDR3: TGTGCCAGCAGGGTCAGAGGCGTGGTGGAAAAACTGTTTTTT. This chain joins TRBV6-6 and TRBJ1-4; unclear D gene. The CDR3 spans 14 residues. Germline CDR1 reads MNHNY; CDR2 reads SVGAGI (reference sequence). V was cut by 6 bases and J by 8 bases, with 16 bases left in between.

In DNA form, the CDR3 reads TGTGCCAGCAGCTTACAGGGTCGTAACACTGAAGCTTTCTTT. Amino acid sequence: CASSLQGRNTEAFF. This chain links TRBV5-5 with TRBJ1-1; tentative D call: TRBD1 (6 bases). CDR3 size: 14 residues. V lost 2 bases and J 2 bases, leaving 10 bases between the germline ends. The V gene's germline CDR1 is SGHKS and CDR2 YYEKEE (reference sequence).